The 3 T cell receptor beta chains in this list originate from one sample, sequenced in a study of cytomegalovirus exposure and HLA in healthy donors. In the PCR, 60 Vbeta and 13 Jbeta primers were used. Method: immunoSEQ multiplex PCR; TCRdb's copy keeps in-frame clones and lacks some. The profile covers some 71,000 clones, with about 75% appearing a single time and 3% to 4% taken by the ten largest. Sequencing input: PBMCs. All receptors derive from a man aged 18 to 29 in good health and CMV-seronegative.

This chain links TRBV28 with TRBJ1-6; D uncertain. The germline V gene encodes CDR1 MDHEN and CDR2 SYDVKM. V was cut by 5 bases and J by 7 bases, with 12 bases left in between. The CDR3 has 14 amino acids. Here the CDR3 DNA reads TGTGCCAGCAGTACTACTTCTTCGAATTCACCCCTCCACTTT. This sequence encodes CASSTTSSNSPLHF.

The V and J genes are TRBV5-4 and TRBJ2-7; TRBD1 aligns across 9 bases. Germline V gene data show CDR1 as SGHNT and CDR2 as YYREEE (reference sequence). Trimming cost V 4 bases and J 5 bases; bases outside gene matches: 10. This CDR3 is 15 amino acids long. The CDR3 protein is CASSPNTGGADEQYF. The CDR3 nucleotides read TGTGCCAGCAGCCCTAACACAGGGGGCGCAGACGAGCAGTACTTC. The variable domain in full, with the rest retrieved from reference TRBV5-4 and TRBJ2-7, is ETGVTQSPTHLIKTRGQQVTLRCSSQSGHNTVSWYQQALGQGPQFIFQYYREEENGRGNFPPRFSGLQFPNYSSELNVNALELDDSALYLCASSPNTGGADEQYFGPGTRLTVT.

A few counts support this clone. This chain uses TRBV6-6 with TRBJ1-3; tentative D call: TRBD1 (5 bases). The CDR3 runs to 15 residues. The V end lost 2 bases, the J end lost 0 bases, and 8 bases lay between the germline ends. The germline V gene encodes CDR1 MNHNY and CDR2 SVGAGI (reference sequence). Here the CDR3 DNA reads TGTGCCAGCAGTTACGACAGTGTCTCTGGAAACACCATATATTTT. Amino acid sequence: CASSYDSVSGNTIYF.